This note documents a single TCR beta chain sequence. This sample is part of a study of blood T cell repertoires in COVID-19. In the original processing: Amplified reference gene primers provided the basis for estimating nucleated cell counts. Sequencing was performed with immunoSEQ multiplex PCR; in TCRdb, only in-frame clones are kept and a portion is missing. D and trimming come from the DNA, and the V and J calls and clone size come from that table. The data hold under 200,000 clones, with 88% observed a single time. The CDR3 is made up of 16 amino acids. Germline V lookup: CDR1 MDHEN, CDR2 SYDVKM. Trimming removed 6 bases from V and 3 bases from J, with 19 bases in between.

The clonotype originates from a man aged 40-55 years with active or convalescent COVID-19. Sample: peripheral blood. The chain employs TRBV28 and TRBJ2-3; tentatively, D is TRBD2 (7 bases). The CDR3 DNA reads as TGTGCCAGCAGGGTAAGGGGGGGACGAGGGACAGATACGCAGTATTTT. This sequence encodes CASRVRGGRGTDTQYF.